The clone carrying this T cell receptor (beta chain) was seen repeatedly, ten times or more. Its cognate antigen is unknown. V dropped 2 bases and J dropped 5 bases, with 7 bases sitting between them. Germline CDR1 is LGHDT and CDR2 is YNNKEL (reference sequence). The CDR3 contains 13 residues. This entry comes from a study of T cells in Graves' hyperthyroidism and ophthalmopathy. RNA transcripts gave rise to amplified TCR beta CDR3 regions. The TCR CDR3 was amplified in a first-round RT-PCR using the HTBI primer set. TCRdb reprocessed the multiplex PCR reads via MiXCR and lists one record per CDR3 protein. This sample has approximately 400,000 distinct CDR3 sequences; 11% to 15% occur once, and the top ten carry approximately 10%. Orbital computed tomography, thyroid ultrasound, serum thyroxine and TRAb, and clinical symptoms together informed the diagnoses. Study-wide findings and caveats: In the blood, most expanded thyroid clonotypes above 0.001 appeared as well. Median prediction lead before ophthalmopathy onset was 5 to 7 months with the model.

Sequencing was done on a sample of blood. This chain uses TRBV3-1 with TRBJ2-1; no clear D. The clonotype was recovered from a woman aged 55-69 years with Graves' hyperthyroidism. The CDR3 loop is CASSQSLNNEQFF. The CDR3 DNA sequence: TGTGCCAGCAGCCAAAGCCTAAACAATGAGCAGTTCTTC.